What follows are 18 T cell receptor beta chains derived from one specimen sequenced in a study of blood T cells in healthy people across ages. PCR was performed a second time for 7 to 11 cycles using a sample-barcoded 5' primer and a J-beta primer mix. TCRdb called the 5' RACE reads again in MiXCR, with one record for every CDR3 protein. In the table there are about 1,400,000 distinct CDR3 sequences, about 43% of which are singletons. Material for sequencing was blood. The receptors were sampled from a woman in her late teens or twenties in good health.

This clonotype was counted only a few times. The V and J genes are TRBV12-3 or TRBV12-4 and TRBJ1-1, with D possibly matching TRBD1 (6 bases). The CDR3 runs to 15 residues. Trimming left V 4 bases short and J 1 base short, with 13 bases between. The CDR3 DNA reads TGTGCCAGCAGTTACAGGACAGCCTCGAACACTGAAGCTTTCTTT. Its protein is CASSYRTASNTEAFF.

This clonotype was observed a few times. A junction boundary mismatches the germline segment, possibly from a read error. The chain has TRBV12-3 or TRBV12-4 and TRBJ2-7, with 7 bases lining up with TRBD1. CDR3 length equals 13 residues. The DNA for the CDR3 is TGTGCCGGCAGTACTGGGACAGCTTACGAGCAGTACTTC. As protein: CAGSTGTAYEQYF.

This clonotype was seen more than once but under ten times. The V call is TRBV6-6, the J call TRBJ2-5; D not resolved. The V gene lost 6 bases and the J gene lost 2 bases, with 13 bases spanning the gap. The CDR3 loop spans 14 amino acids. In germline, CDR1 is MNHNY, CDR2 SVGAGI (reference sequence). The CDR3 protein is CASSYHSRQETQYF. CDR3 bases: TGTGCCAGCAGCTACCACTCCAGGCAAGAGACCCAGTACTTC.

The rearrangement links TRBV7-9 to TRBJ1-2; 8 bases are shared with TRBD1. The ends lost 5 bases at V and 5 bases at J; junction bases unmatched: 16. This CDR3 comprises 17 residues. Germline V lookup: CDR1 SEHNR, CDR2 FQNEAQ (reference sequence). The CDR3 bases are TGTGCCAGCAGCCCGATAAGACGACAGGGGCGGCGGTATGGCTACACCTTC. It specifies CASSPIRRQGRRYGYTF.

As concerns this clonotype: Relative to the germline gene, one junction end is altered; a read error may explain this. The chain combines TRBV12-3 or TRBV12-4 with TRBJ2-1; maybe TRBD1 (6 bases). The CDR3 is 14 residues long. CDR3 in amino acids: CAGRGQGLPYEQFF. As DNA, the CDR3 is TGTGCCGGCAGGGGACAAGGACTCCCCTATGAGCAGTTCTTC.

This clonotype was recorded a few times. CDR3 sequence (DNA): TGCAGTGCCAGGCAGCGGACTAGCGGGGGGATTAGCTCCTACAATGAGCAGTTCTTC. It translates to CSARQRTSGGISSYNEQFF. The rearrangement uses TRBV20-1 and TRBJ2-1; 14 nucleotides align to TRBD2. Losses at the gene ends were 6 bases for V and 0 bases for J; bases not matched to a gene: 13. The germline CDR1 and CDR2 sequences are DFQATT and SNEGSKA (reference sequence). CDR3 length equals 19 residues.

The chain combines TRBV4-2 with TRBJ1-1, with 7 bases that match TRBD1. This CDR3 is 16 amino acids long. In germline, CDR1 is LGHNA, CDR2 YNFKEQ. The J segment lost 1 base and the V segment lost 1 base, leaving 6 bases of the junction unmatched. CDR3 sequence reads: CASSQGQGGANTEAFF. The CDR3 DNA reads TGTGCCAGCAGCCAAGGACAGGGAGGAGCGAACACTGAAGCTTTCTTT.

The V gene is TRBV28, the J gene TRBJ2-5, with D tentatively TRBD2 (6 bases). V was cut by 8 bases and J by 0 bases, with 19 bases left in between. Germline CDR1 MDHEN, CDR2 SYDVKM. The CDR3 has 16 amino acids. In DNA, the CDR3 is TGTGCCAGCCAAAGGGTAGGGACTTCCTACCAAGAGACCCAGTACTTC. It is translated as CASQRVGTSYQETQYF.

This clonotype appeared a few times. V usage is TRBV6-1 and J usage is TRBJ2-7, with 7 positions matching TRBD2. The CDR3 length is 18 residues. The germline V gene has CDR1 MNHNS and CDR2 SASEGT. V shed 2 bases, J shed 2 bases, and the junction held 15 bases outside the gene matches. CDR3 sequence: CASSESLSGGSVPYEQYF. The CDR3 DNA follows: TGTGCCAGCAGTGAAAGTTTGAGTGGCGGGAGCGTCCCCTACGAGCAGTACTTC.

There are many counts of this clonotype. This sequence joins TRBV4-1 and TRBJ2-3, with D uncertain. Trimming removed 0 bases at V and 1 base at J, with 2 bases between. The length of the CDR3 is 13 residues. Germline lookup yields CDR1 MGHRA and CDR2 YSYEKL. The CDR3 spells CASSQEGTDTQYF. Written as DNA, the CDR3 is TGCGCCAGCAGCCAAGAGGGCACAGATACGCAGTATTTT.

The J gene is TRBJ1-1, the V gene TRBV6-5; TRBD1 matches 7 bases. This CDR3 has 14 amino acids. Trimming took 6 bases from V and 3 from J; bases not matched to a gene: 7. The germline V gene encodes CDR1 MNHEY and CDR2 SVGAGI. This chain's CDR3 is CASRNRGGYTEAFF. The DNA for the CDR3 is TGTGCCAGCAGGAACCGAGGGGGCTACACTGAAGCTTTCTTT.

V is TRBV7-8 and J is TRBJ2-1; 12 positions agree with TRBD2. There are 16 residues in the CDR3. Germline V lookup: CDR1 SGHVS, CDR2 FQNEAQ. V lost 5 bases to trimming and J lost 1 base; unmatched junction nucleotides: 3. The CDR3 nucleotides are TGTGCCAGCAGCCCAACTAGCGGGAGGTCCTACAATGAGCAGTTCTTC. It is translated as CASSPTSGRSYNEQFF. Filled out from reference TRBV7-8 and TRBJ2-1, the complete variable domain reads GAGVSQSPRYKVAKRGQDVALRCDPISGHVSLFWYQQALGQGPEFLTYFQNEAQLDKSGLPSDRFFAERPEGSVSTLKIQRTQQEDSAVYLCASSPTSGRSYNEQFFGPGTRLTVL.

In this sample, this clonotype turned up once. This chain links TRBV11-1 with TRBJ1-1, with D unclear. This CDR3 contains 13 residues. Deletions cut 5 bases from V and 4 bases from J, with 11 bases between. Germline lookup yields CDR1 SGHAT and CDR2 FQDESV (reference sequence). Here the CDR3 reads CASSPHRGTEAFF. The DNA of the CDR3 is TGTGCCAGCAGCCCCCACCGGGGCACTGAAGCTTTCTTT.

This clonotype was counted only a few times. V is TRBV4-2 and J is TRBJ1-5, with 7 bases aligning to TRBD1. The CDR3 loop spans 15 amino acids. The V gene end was trimmed by 1 base and the J gene end by 7 bases; junction bases not matched to a gene: 7. Germline lookup yields CDR1 LGHNA and CDR2 YNFKEQ. The CDR3 DNA reads TGTGCCAGCAGCCAAGGAACAGGGGTCAGGCAGCCCCAGCATTTT. It encodes CASSQGTGVRQPQHF.

This clonotype was seen more than once but under ten times. V is TRBV5-1 and J is TRBJ2-2; D is unclear. Per germline, CDR1 SGHRS and CDR2 YFSETQ. V was clipped by 0 bases and J by 1 base, with 7 bases between them. The CDR3 has 15 residues. The DNA of the CDR3 is TGCGCCAGCAGCTTGGGACAACAGAACACCGGGGAGCTGTTTTTT. It codes for CASSLGQQNTGELFF.

V gene TRBV5-5 combines with J gene TRBJ1-4, with D tentatively TRBD1 (5 bases). CDR3 length equals 15 residues. The V end was cut by 0 bases, the J end by 2 bases, with 8 bases between. The germline gives CDR1 SGHKS, CDR2 YYEKEE (reference sequence). The CDR3 sequence: CASSLVGTTNEKLFF. Here the CDR3 DNA reads TGTGCCAGCAGCTTGGTAGGGACCACTAATGAAAAACTGTTTTTT.

The genes are TRBV15 and TRBJ2-3; no clear D. V lost 5 bases, J lost 5 bases, and 8 bases lay in between. Germline lookup yields CDR1 LNHNV and CDR2 YYDKDF (reference sequence). The CDR3 covers 12 residues. The CDR3 nucleotides are TGTGCCACCAGCGCTCGGCGAGATACGCAGTATTTT. Its translation: CATSARRDTQYF. Full variable domain (outside the CDR3, taken from reference TRBV15 and TRBJ2-3): DAMVIQNPRYQVTQFGKPVTLSCSQTLNHNVMYWYQQKSSQAPKLLFHYYDKDFNNEADTPDNFQSRRPNTSFCFLDIRSPGLGDTAMYLCATSARRDTQYFGPGTRLTVL.

This clonotype has a handful of counts. The rearrangement links TRBV28 to TRBJ1-5; TRBD1 matches 7 bases. Germline V gene data show CDR1 as MDHEN and CDR2 as SYDVKM. This CDR3 contains 15 residues. The junction had 5 bases not matched to a gene; V was cut back by 6 bases and J by 0 bases. Written as DNA, the CDR3 is TGTGCCAGCAGCAAGGACAGGTTTAGCAATCAGCCCCAGCATTTT. Translation: CASSKDRFSNQPQHF.